The following is a TCR beta chain sequence with its context. Its antigen is currently unknown. Sequencing used immunoSEQ multiplex PCR; TCRdb keeps in-frame clones, though not all of them. The sample records 550,000 to 700,000 clones, less than 80% being singletons. These data belong to a study of shared clonotypes between healthy human individuals. Each donor was a Caucasian adult residing in Nashville, Tennessee. Study-level points and caveats: Clonotypes not shared had lower generation probabilities than those common to all four donors.

The sequence was collected from a woman in her 30s in good health. Sequenced material: memory CD4+ T cells sorted from blood. Subset reported: CD45RA-negative fraction.

CDR3 DNA sequence: TGCGCCAGCAGCATCGCGGGATCCTACAATGAGCAGTTCTTC. This sequence encodes CASSIAGSYNEQFF. The rearrangement uses TRBV5-1 and TRBJ2-1; D is perhaps TRBD2 (6 bases). Per the germline V gene, CDR1 is SGHRS and CDR2 is YFSETQ. V was trimmed by 4 bases and J by 1 base, leaving 9 bases between them. The CDR3 contains 14 residues.